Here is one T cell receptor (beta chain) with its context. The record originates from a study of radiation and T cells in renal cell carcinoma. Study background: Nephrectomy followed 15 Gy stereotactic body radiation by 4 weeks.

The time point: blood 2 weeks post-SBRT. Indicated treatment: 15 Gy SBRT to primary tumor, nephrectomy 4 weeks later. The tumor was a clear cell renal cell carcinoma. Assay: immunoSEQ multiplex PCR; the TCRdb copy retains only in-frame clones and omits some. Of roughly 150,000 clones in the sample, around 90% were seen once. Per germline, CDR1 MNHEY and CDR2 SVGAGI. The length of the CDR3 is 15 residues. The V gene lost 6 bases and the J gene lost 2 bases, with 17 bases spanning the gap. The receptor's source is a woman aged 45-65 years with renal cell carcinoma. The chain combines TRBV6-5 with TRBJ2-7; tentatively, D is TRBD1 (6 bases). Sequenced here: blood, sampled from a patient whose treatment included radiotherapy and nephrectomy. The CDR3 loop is CASSPPRGPAYEQYF. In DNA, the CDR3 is TGTGCCAGCAGCCCGCCCAGGGGTCCCGCCTACGAGCAGTACTTC.